This T cell receptor beta chain was identified in a study of blood T cells in healthy people across ages. Study in general: Template switching recovered approximately one barcoded beta molecule for every two T cells. Study results and caveats: Per-million-T-cell TCR beta diversity fell roughly linearly with age. A strong correlation was found between TCR beta diversity and the percentage of naive T cells. When one million T cells were used, diversity estimates were thought to be underestimates.

This clonotype was counted only a few times. The antigen is undetermined. Sample-barcoded 5' priming and a J-beta primer mix drove a second PCR of roughly 6 to 12 cycles. Each CDR3 protein gets one entry after TCRdb re-called the 5' RACE reads with MiXCR. This sample yields about 1.5 million distinct CDR3 sequences, of which approximately 40% are seen a single time; 7.9% belongs to the top ten. The receptor was isolated from a woman between 18 and 29 years old in good health. The material sequenced was blood.

This chain's CDR3 is CATSGVGQARDTQYF. Here the CDR3 DNA reads TGTGCCACCAGTGGAGTAGGACAGGCCCGGGATACGCAGTATTTT. This chain links TRBV24-1 with TRBJ2-3; 7 nucleotides line up with TRBD1. The CDR3 runs 15 residues. Germline-derived CDR1 and CDR2 are KGHDR and SFDVKD. With 5 bases clipped from V and 6 bases from J, the junction kept 10 bases outside the gene matches.